This passage covers 22 T cell receptor beta chains from one sample sequenced in a study of CD8 T cells in ankylosing spondylitis. Whole-study results and caveats: Made up of roughly 8 highly homologous variants, a TCR beta motif appeared characteristic of ankylosing spondylitis blood.

One entry per CDR3 protein results from TCRdb running MiXCR on the 5' RACE reads. The sample yields about 510,000 distinct CDR3 sequences, about 5.7% seen once. Antigen specificity for these receptors is unknown. Sequenced input: blood, either unsorted or a sorted T cell fraction (not recorded which). All receptors derive from a male donor with ankylosing spondylitis.

This clonotype has at least ten counts. This chain uses TRBV4-3 with TRBJ1-6; a weak D match, TRBD1 (5 bases). Germline V gene data show CDR1 as LGHNA and CDR2 as YSLEER. Trimming left V 4 bases short and J 3 bases short, with 7 bases between. CDR3 size: 14 residues. CDR3 region: CASSRDRYNSPLHF. The CDR3 nucleotides read TGCGCCAGCAGCCGGGACCGCTATAATTCACCCCTCCACTTT.

Many counts were recorded for this clonotype. The V and J genes are TRBV24-1 and TRBJ2-2; 8 bases map to TRBD2. Germline V gene sequence: CDR1 KGHDR, CDR2 SFDVKD. V trimming: 4 bases; J trimming: 5 bases; junction bases outside the gene matches: 11. CDR3 length equals 17 residues. The CDR3 DNA reads TGTGCCACCAGTGACGGCTTAGCGGGATGGGGGACCGGGGAGCTGTTTTTT. Translation: CATSDGLAGWGTGELFF.

Many counts were recorded for this clonotype. The J gene is TRBJ2-3, the V gene TRBV12-3 or TRBV12-4; D gene ambiguous. V lost 1 base to trimming and J lost 4 bases, with 6 bases between them. The CDR3 has 13 residues. CDR3 bases: TGTGCCAGCAGTTTAGAGGTCTCAGATACGCAGTATTTT. It encodes CASSLEVSDTQYF.

This clonotype was detected ten times or more. The V and J genes are TRBV20-1 and TRBJ2-7; a possible D gene is TRBD2 (5 bases). This CDR3 has 13 amino acids. Germline assignment: CDR1 DFQATT and CDR2 SNEGSKA (reference sequence). Between the trimmed V and J ends, which lost 3 bases and 2 bases, there was a span of 11 bases. The CDR3 DNA reads as TGCAGTGCTAGCGTGGAGGAGCCCTACGAGCAGTACTTC. The encoded protein is CSASVEEPYEQYF.

This clonotype was seen at least ten times. In DNA, the CDR3 is TGCAGTGCTGACAGCCCGTTTACCGACGAGCAGTACTTC. Residues: CSADSPFTDEQYF. This rearrangement joins TRBV20-1 to TRBJ2-7; TRBD1 might be the D (5 bases). The CDR3 is 13 amino acids. Per the germline V gene, CDR1 is DFQATT and CDR2 is SNEGSKA (reference sequence). V lost 5 bases, J lost 5 bases, and 16 bases lay in between.

This clonotype was recorded at least ten times. The J gene is TRBJ2-3, the V gene TRBV4-3; D unresolved. This CDR3 is built from 13 residues. From germline, CDR1 is LGHNA and CDR2 YSLEER. The germline V and J ends were trimmed by 0 bases and 7 bases, with 8 bases remaining between them. CDR3 DNA sequence: TGCGCCAGCAGCCAAGATTTGGATAATACGCAGTATTTT. As protein: CASSQDLDNTQYF.

At least ten counts were recorded for this clonotype. V is TRBV5-1 and J is TRBJ2-3; D remains unclear. The CDR3 is 16 residues long. CDR1 is SGHRS and CDR2 is YFSETQ in the germline V gene. Trimming stripped 0 bases from V and 1 base from J, with 12 bases between. For the CDR3, the DNA is TGCGCCAGCAGCTTGGTACCTGTAGCCGGCACAGATACGCAGTATTTT. It codes for CASSLVPVAGTDTQYF.

At least ten counts were recorded for this clonotype. J is TRBJ2-5 and V is TRBV7-2, with unresolved D. The V end was cut by 1 base, the J end by 5 bases, with 11 bases between. CDR1 and CDR2 from the germline V gene are SGHTA and FQGNSA. The CDR3 totals 14 residues. The CDR3 bases are TGTGCCAGCAGCTTAGTCGTGGGCTGGGAGACCCAGTACTTC. Residues: CASSLVVGWETQYF. Variable domain in full (rest from reference TRBV7-2 and TRBJ2-5): GAGVSQSPSNKVTEKGKDVELRCDPISGHTALYWYRQSLGQGLEFLIYFQGNSAPDKSGLPSDRFSAERTGGSVSTLTIQRTQQEDSAVYLCASSLVVGWETQYFGPGTRLLVL.

This clonotype was counted at least ten times. The V call is TRBV25-1, the J call TRBJ2-1, with D tentatively TRBD2 (5 bases). Germline lookup yields CDR1 MGHDK and CDR2 SYGVNS. This CDR3 has 18 residues. Trimming removed 2 bases at V and 5 bases at J, with 22 bases between. CDR3 loop: CASSEQLASGLVDNEQFF. CDR3 sequence (DNA): TGTGCCAGCAGTGAACAACTCGCGTCGGGATTAGTGGACAATGAGCAGTTCTTC.

This clonotype was seen a handful of times. The CDR3 nucleotides read TGCAGTGCTCCAGGGTTCCCTGGGGCCAACGTCCTGACTTTC. This encodes CSAPGFPGANVLTF. The V and J genes are TRBV20-1 and TRBJ2-6, with D maybe TRBD1 (5 bases). V was cut by 5 bases and J by 2 bases, with 10 bases left in between. The CDR3 runs 14 residues. Germline-derived CDR1 and CDR2 are DFQATT and SNEGSKA (reference sequence).

This clonotype was counted ten times or more. This chain uses TRBV27 with TRBJ2-3; D might be TRBD2 (6 bases). V lost 3 bases and J 2 bases, leaving 9 bases between the germline ends. The CDR3 spans 14 residues. Germline lookup yields CDR1 MNHEY and CDR2 SMNVEV (reference sequence). The chain's CDR3 is CASSLDYYTDTQYF. CDR3 in DNA: TGTGCCAGCAGTTTGGACTATTACACAGATACGCAGTATTTT.

This clonotype was detected a few times. CDR3 protein: CASSLWSGAADTQYF. The DNA for the CDR3 is TGTGCCAGCAGTTTATGGTCCGGGGCCGCAGATACGCAGTATTTT. This chain uses TRBV28 with TRBJ2-3; D may match TRBD1 or TRBD2 (5 bases each). Germline-derived CDR1 and CDR2 are MDHEN and SYDVKM. The CDR3 runs 15 residues. The V and J ends lost 0 bases and 4 bases respectively, with 11 bases between them.

This clonotype has ten or more counts. J is TRBJ2-2 and V is TRBV25-1; possible D gene TRBD2, 5 bases. The CDR3 totals 16 residues. The germline V and J ends were trimmed by 2 bases and 2 bases, with 12 bases remaining between them. Per germline, CDR1 MGHDK and CDR2 SYGVNS. The CDR3 loop is CASSEHPRTNTGELFF. In nucleotides, the CDR3 is TGTGCCAGCAGTGAACACCCTAGGACTAACACCGGGGAGCTGTTTTTT.

This clonotype was detected many times. The chain couples TRBV7-2 to TRBJ1-1; D is ambiguous. V was trimmed by 3 bases and J by 6 bases, leaving 11 bases between them. Germline assignment: CDR1 SGHTA and CDR2 FQGNSA. The CDR3 extends over 13 amino acids. The CDR3 loop is CASSLGVPPEAFF. In nucleotides, the CDR3 is TGTGCCAGCAGCTTGGGAGTTCCCCCTGAAGCTTTCTTT.

Many counts were recorded for this clonotype. This CDR3 is missing its conserved last phenylalanine or tryptophan, likely due to a read error. Because the CDR3's place on the DNA is in doubt, the DNA is left out and the CDR3 is given as listed by TCRdb. The chain couples TRBV20-1 to TRBJ2-3; the table's D gene call, TRBD1, was not cross checked with the DNA. From germline, CDR1 is DFQATT and CDR2 SNEGSKA (reference sequence). The CDR3 has 8 residues if both end residues are counted. CDR3 sequence: CSADPPRI.

This clonotype was recorded at least ten times. The V call is TRBV2, the J call TRBJ1-6; D is perhaps TRBD1 (6 bases). Trimming removed 6 bases at V and 10 bases at J, with 13 bases between. Germline V gene lookup returns CDR1 SNHLY and CDR2 FYNNEI. The CDR3 sequence is 13 residues long. The CDR3, as DNA: TGTGCCAGCAGGGTCGGGGGGGCCTCACCCCTCCACTTT. It specifies CASRVGGASPLHF.

This clonotype was observed many times. J is TRBJ2-7 and V is TRBV27; a possible D gene is TRBD2 (6 bases). This CDR3 comprises 15 residues. V dropped 6 bases and J dropped 4 bases, with 19 bases sitting between them. Germline V CDR1 and CDR2: MNHEY, SMNVEV (reference sequence). In nucleotides, the CDR3 is TGTGCCAGCAGCCGCAGGCGGGACGGACCATACGAGCAGTACTTC. This gives the protein CASSRRRDGPYEQYF.

This clonotype was observed a handful of times. In DNA form, the CDR3 reads TGTGCCAGCAGCTCTCTGAGGGGGCAAGGAACTGAAGCTTTCTTT. It encodes CASSSLRGQGTEAFF. V is TRBV5-6 and J is TRBJ1-1, with 7 bases matching TRBD1. CDR3 length equals 15 residues. Germline loops: CDR1 SGHDT, CDR2 YYEEEE. V was pared by 3 bases and J by 5 bases, with 10 bases of the junction left unmatched.

This clonotype has ten or more counts. This sequence joins TRBV20-1 and TRBJ2-5; tentatively, D is TRBD1 (6 bases). V was cut by 4 bases and J by 5 bases, with 14 bases left in between. CDR1 DFQATT and CDR2 SNEGSKA come from the germline V gene (reference sequence). The CDR3 is 13 amino acids. CDR3 DNA sequence: TGCAGTGCTAAGGGGGTGGCTTGGGAGACCCAGTACTTC. The encoded protein is CSAKGVAWETQYF.

The table lists this clonotype with many counts. The chain is built from TRBV29-1 and TRBJ1-5, with TRBD1 identical over 9 bases. CDR1 SQVTM and CDR2 ANQGSEA come from the germline V gene. CDR3 length: 12 amino acids. V lost 5 bases to trimming and J lost 6 bases; unmatched junction nucleotides: 2. The CDR3 DNA is TGCAGCGTTTCGGACAGGGGTCAGCCCCAGCATTTT. Protein product: CSVSDRGQPQHF.

The J gene is TRBJ1-5, the V gene TRBV20-1, with 8 bases fitting TRBD1. The CDR3 runs 13 residues. CDR1 is DFQATT, CDR2 SNEGSKA, per germline (reference sequence). After removal of 4 bases from V and 7 bases from J, the junction contained 6 bases not matched to a gene. This chain's CDR3 is CSATGGSWQPQHF. The CDR3 bases are TGCAGTGCTACAGGGGGCTCTTGGCAGCCCCAGCATTTT.

This clonotype was detected ten times or more. The chain is built from TRBV20-1 and TRBJ2-2; D ambiguous. The germline V and J ends were trimmed by 3 bases and 6 bases, with 11 bases remaining between them. CDR3 size: 13 residues. Per germline, CDR1 DFQATT and CDR2 SNEGSKA (reference sequence). CDR3 nucleotides: TGCAGTGCTAGCCACGCCCAGCCCGGGGAGCTGTTTTTT. Its protein is CSASHAQPGELFF.